These 21 T cell receptor beta chains share one sample of origin, sequenced in a study of T cell changes during pregnancy in multiple sclerosis. Only in-frame clones appear in the TCRdb table, and some are missing; sequencing was by immunoSEQ multiplex PCR. Of approximately 110,000 clones in the sample, approximately 90% were seen once. The sample consisted of peripheral blood, taken after pregnancy. These TCRs come from a female donor with multiple sclerosis, enrolled in a pregnancy study.

The rearrangement links TRBV19 to TRBJ1-1; D is unclear. V shed 6 bases and J shed 6 bases, with 17 bases lying between them. CDR1 and CDR2 (germline): LNHDA, SQIVND (reference sequence). The CDR3 contains 14 residues. This chain's CDR3 is CASRTGLGRAEAFF. The CDR3 DNA sequence: TGTGCCAGTAGAACGGGGTTAGGGCGGGCTGAAGCTTTCTTT.

The chain joins TRBV5-5 to TRBJ2-7; 7 bases map to TRBD1. The CDR3 is 14 amino acids. V gave up 4 bases and J gave up 2 bases; unmatched junction bases: 6. Germline-derived CDR1 and CDR2 are SGHKS and YYEKEE (reference sequence). CDR3 bases: TGTGCCAGCAGCACCCAACAGGGGACCTACGAGCAGTACTTC. Protein: CASSTQQGTYEQYF.

The chain carries TRBV4-1 and TRBJ2-5; a possible D gene is TRBD2 (6 bases). The J call is in doubt because the DNA end fits TRBJ2-7 better. CDR3 length: 13 amino acids. Germline assignment: CDR1 MGHRA and CDR2 YSYEKL. The CDR3 DNA follows: TGCGCCAGCAGCCCTAGCGCCTACTACGAGCAGTACTTC. Its protein product is CASSPSAYYEQYF.

Notes on this clone: The identical CDR3 is also encoded by other nucleotide sequences in the sample. This rearrangement joins TRBV6-1 to TRBJ2-5, with TRBD2 matching 11 bases. This CDR3 comprises 15 residues. CDR1 and CDR2 from the germline V gene are MNHNS and SASEGT. The ends lost 2 bases at V and 1 base at J; junction bases unmatched: 0. Here the CDR3 reads CASSELAGGQETQYF. CDR3 nucleotide sequence: TGTGCCAGCAGTGAACTAGCGGGGGGCCAAGAGACCCAGTACTTC.

CDR3 sequence: CASSEKLAGGRYF. CDR3 bases: TGTGCCAGCAGTGAAAAACTAGCGGGGGGGCGTTACTTC. The chain couples TRBV2 to TRBJ2-7, with 13 bases lining up with TRBD2. The CDR3 covers 13 residues. Germline V lookup: CDR1 SNHLY, CDR2 FYNNEI. The V and J ends lost 2 bases and 13 bases, in that order; junction bases with no gene match: 5.

The V gene is TRBV7-2, the J gene TRBJ1-2, with TRBD1 identical over 9 bases. The CDR3 sequence is 17 residues long. Per germline, CDR1 SGHTA and CDR2 FQGNSA. Trimming cost V 3 bases and J 1 base; bases outside gene matches: 9. CDR3 sequence reads: CASSLMSQGAVNYGYTF. The CDR3 DNA follows: TGTGCCAGCAGCTTGATGTCACAGGGGGCTGTTAACTATGGCTACACCTTC.

The CDR3 spells CASSVVGRVTDTQYF. The CDR3 bases are TGTGCCAGCAGCGTAGTAGGTCGGGTGACAGATACGCAGTATTTT. V gene TRBV9 combines with J gene TRBJ2-3; D remains unclear. The ends were cut back, 0 bases at V and 3 bases at J, with 11 bases in the middle. This CDR3 is built from 15 residues. From germline, CDR1 is SGDLS and CDR2 YYNGEE.

CDR3 region: CATSGSFGETQYF. CDR3 nucleotides: TGTGCCACCAGCGGGTCGTTCGGGGAGACCCAGTACTTC. J is TRBJ2-5 and V is TRBV15; D not resolved. The CDR3 totals 13 residues. Between the trimmed V and J ends, which lost 5 bases and 5 bases, there was a span of 12 bases. Looked up from germline, CDR1 is LNHNV and CDR2 is YYDKDF (reference sequence).

The DNA of the CDR3 is TGTGCCAGCAGTGAGATCTCTGGAAACACCATATATTTT. This gives the protein CASSEISGNTIYF. V usage is TRBV27 and J usage is TRBJ1-3; no clear D gene. The CDR3 consists of 13 residues. Germline V lookup: CDR1 MNHEY, CDR2 SMNVEV (reference sequence). Trimming stripped 5 bases from V and 0 bases from J, with 5 bases between.

The chain combines TRBV5-6 with TRBJ2-5; weak D call: TRBD2 (6 bases). The V end was cut by 1 base, the J end by 5 bases, with 12 bases between. The CDR3 loop spans 14 amino acids. In germline, CDR1 is SGHDT, CDR2 YYEEEE. CDR3 nucleotide sequence: TGTGCCAGCAGCTTGACGGCTAGCGTGGAGACCCAGTACTTC. Translation gives CASSLTASVETQYF.

The chain carries TRBV4-1 and TRBJ2-5; weak D call: TRBD2 (7 bases). Germline V gene sequence: CDR1 MGHRA, CDR2 YSYEKL. The V and J ends lost 4 bases and 1 base respectively, with 13 bases between them. This CDR3 has 15 residues. Here the CDR3 DNA reads TGCGCCAGCAGCCTTGCGGGGGCCTTCCAAGAGACCCAGTACTTC. This encodes CASSLAGAFQETQYF.

This sequence joins TRBV14 and TRBJ1-6, with 7 bases aligning to TRBD1. Germline CDR1 is SGHDN and CDR2 is FVKESK. With 4 bases clipped from V and 8 bases from J, the junction kept 8 bases outside the gene matches. The CDR3 consists of 15 residues. CDR3 loop: CASSPFQGGDSPLHF. The CDR3, as DNA: TGTGCCAGCAGCCCGTTCCAGGGGGGAGATTCACCCCTCCACTTT. Drawing the rest from reference TRBV14 and TRBJ1-6, the complete variable domain is EAGVTQFPSHSVIEKGQTVTLRCDPISGHDNLYWYRRVMGKEIKFLLHFVKESKQDESGMPNNRFLAERTGGTYSTLKVQPAELEDSGVYFCASSPFQGGDSPLHFGNGTRLTVT.

This rearrangement joins TRBV15 to TRBJ2-3; 7 nucleotides line up with TRBD1. V shed 5 bases, J shed 3 bases, and the junction held 5 bases outside the gene matches. Germline V gene lookup returns CDR1 LNHNV and CDR2 YYDKDF (reference sequence). The CDR3 runs to 14 residues. The CDR3 here is CATSSGQRTDTQYF. CDR3 DNA sequence: TGTGCCACCAGCTCGGGACAGAGGACAGATACGCAGTATTTT.

The DNA of the CDR3 is TGTGCCAGCAGCTTGACAGGGTCCTATAGCAATCAGCCCCAGCATTTT. This gives the protein CASSLTGSYSNQPQHF. The genes are TRBV5-8 and TRBJ1-5, with a weak D call TRBD1 (6 bases). Germline V gene data show CDR1 as SGHTS and CDR2 as YDEGEE. CDR3 size: 16 residues. Trimming stripped 1 base from V and 0 bases from J, with 11 bases between.

The chain links TRBV2 to TRBJ1-5; 8 nucleotides match TRBD1. Germline V CDR1 and CDR2: SNHLY, FYNNEI. V was pared by 3 bases and J by 7 bases, with 14 bases of the junction left unmatched. CDR3 length: 17 amino acids. CDR3 bases: TGTGCCAGCAGTGAGATAGCAGCCGGGACAGGTTTGCAGCCCCAGCATTTT. This encodes CASSEIAAGTGLQPQHF.

The chain combines TRBV10-3 with TRBJ1-5; D remains unclear. CDR1 and CDR2 from the germline V gene are ENHRY and SYGVKD. Trimming stripped 10 bases from V and 2 bases from J, with 15 bases between. The CDR3 sequence is 14 residues long. The CDR3 nucleotides read TGTGCCACCCTAGACGGCATGGGCAATCAGCCCCAGCATTTT. Translating it yields CATLDGMGNQPQHF.

This chain connects TRBV6-5 to TRBJ1-1; D not certain. Germline V CDR1 and CDR2: MNHEY, SVGAGI. The CDR3 sequence is 14 residues long. The germline V and J ends were trimmed by 2 bases and 0 bases, with 7 bases remaining between them. The CDR3 region has the DNA TGTGCCAGCAGTTACAAACAACTGAACACTGAAGCTTTCTTT. As protein: CASSYKQLNTEAFF.

The chain carries TRBV4-1 and TRBJ2-5; 9 bases line up with TRBD1. Trimming took 3 bases from V and 5 from J; bases not matched to a gene: 7. The CDR3 runs to 15 residues. CDR1 is MGHRA, CDR2 YSYEKL, per germline. In DNA, the CDR3 is TGCGCCAGCAGCCAGAGACAGGGGGTGGGGGAGACCCAGTACTTC. Translated, it gives CASSQRQGVGETQYF.

The chain's CDR3 is CAWSLPGTDDGYEKLFF. In DNA form, the CDR3 reads TGTGCCTGGAGCCTGCCCGGGACAGATGATGGGTATGAAAAACTGTTTTTT. The V gene is TRBV30, the J gene TRBJ1-4, with 7 bases aligning to TRBD1. CDR3 length: 17 amino acids. The germline CDR1 and CDR2 sequences are GTSNPN and SVGIG (reference sequence). V dropped 3 bases and J dropped 6; count of bases not matched to a gene: 16.

The chain carries TRBV5-6 and TRBJ1-2; 7 bases agree with TRBD1. V lost 6 bases and J lost 2; bases outside the gene matches: 4. The CDR3 contains 13 residues. Germline-derived CDR1 and CDR2 are SGHDT and YYEEEE. In DNA, the CDR3 is TGTGCCAGCAACCCGACAGGGAACTATGGCTACACCTTC. Translation gives CASNPTGNYGYTF.

This clone was detected only once. The chain has TRBV2 and TRBJ1-4; D uncertain. V was shortened by 7 bases and J by 3 bases, with 12 bases between the two germline ends. The CDR3 is 14 residues long. Germline V lookup: CDR1 SNHLY, CDR2 FYNNEI. The CDR3 loop reads CASIRGRANEKLFF. DNA of the CDR3: TGTGCCAGCATACGGGGTCGGGCTAATGAAAAACTGTTTTTT.